Shown below are 10 T cell receptor beta chains from a single sample sequenced in a study of blood T cell repertoires in COVID-19 (dated by TCRdb to 2018 to 2020). To prepare the library, the immunoSEQ multiplex PCR assay was applied. Entries here come from immuneACCESS through TCRdb and include only in-frame sequences with V and J called. Some clones fail to appear in such tables; in the studies checked, an unresolved V gene covers under half of the shortfall, and the cause of the remainder is unknown. This sample holds 260,000 or so clones; roughly 79% were observed only once. The ten top clones hold roughly 8% of the sample. Sequenced: peripheral blood. These receptor sequences come from a woman older than 75 with COVID-19, enrolled during active disease.

The V gene is TRBV7-9, the J gene TRBJ2-3, with TRBD1 matching 8 bases. The CDR3 has 14 residues. V was pared by 5 bases and J by 5 bases, with 6 bases of the junction left unmatched. Germline CDR1 is SEHNR and CDR2 is FQNEAQ (reference sequence). CDR3 residues: CASSLGQGLDTQYF. The CDR3 DNA follows: TGTGCCAGCAGCCTTGGACAGGGACTAGATACGCAGTATTTT. Filled out from reference TRBV7-9 and TRBJ2-3, the complete variable domain reads DTGVSQNPRHKITKRGQNVTFRCDPISEHNRLYWYRQTLGQGPEFLTYFQNEAQLEKSRLLSDRFSAERPKGSFSTLEIQRTEQGDSAMYLCASSLGQGLDTQYFGPGTRLTVL.

The rearrangement joins TRBV6-5 to TRBJ1-2; possibly TRBD1 for D (6 bases). The V gene lost 5 bases and the J gene lost 5 bases, with 15 bases spanning the gap. The CDR3 totals 14 residues. Germline V gene sequence: CDR1 MNHEY, CDR2 SVGAGI. CDR3 residues: CASSRWNQGYGYTF. Here the CDR3 DNA reads TGTGCCAGCAGTCGCTGGAACCAGGGGTATGGCTACACCTTC.

This chain links TRBV5-6 with TRBJ2-2, with 14 positions matching TRBD2. Looked up from germline, CDR1 is SGHDT and CDR2 is YYEEEE. V lost 3 bases, J lost 1 base, and 8 bases stayed unmatched. This CDR3 contains 19 residues. The CDR3 reads CASSWERTSGGLNTGELFF. CDR3 in DNA: TGTGCCAGCAGCTGGGAAAGGACTAGCGGGGGGCTGAACACCGGGGAGCTGTTTTTT.

The V gene is TRBV19, the J gene TRBJ1-2; TRBD1 is a possible D gene (5 bases). Germline values: CDR1 LNHDA, CDR2 SQIVND (reference sequence). Trimming stripped 4 bases from V and 2 bases from J, with 14 bases between. The CDR3 runs to 15 residues. CDR3 in amino acids: CASSKDTLGNYGYTF. The CDR3 bases are TGTGCCAGTAGTAAGGACACCTTGGGAAACTATGGCTACACCTTC.

Of note for this clone: Distinct nucleotide sequences in the sample also encode this CDR3. The rearrangement links TRBV5-1 to TRBJ2-5; 9 positions match TRBD1. V lost 4 bases and J lost 5; bases outside the gene matches: 6. Germline CDR1 is SGHRS and CDR2 is YFSETQ. The CDR3 sequence is 14 residues long. CDR3 sequence (DNA): TGCGCCAGCAGCCTGACGACAGGGGGGGAGACCCAGTACTTC. Its translation: CASSLTTGGETQYF.

V gene TRBV2 combines with J gene TRBJ2-3, with D maybe TRBD1 (6 bases). The CDR3 runs to 13 residues. CDR1 SNHLY and CDR2 FYNNEI come from the germline V gene. V was trimmed by 8 bases and J by 1 base, leaving 10 bases between them. In DNA, the CDR3 is TGTGCCAGCTCAGGGGCAGGCACAGATACGCAGTATTTT. Its translation: CASSGAGTDTQYF. The full variable domain, completed using reference TRBV2 and TRBJ2-3, is EPEVTQTPSHQVTQMGQEVILRCVPISNHLYFYWYRQILGQKVEFLVSFYNNEISEKSEIFDDQFSVERPDGSNFTLKIRSTKLEDSAMYFCASSGAGTDTQYFGPGTRLTVL.

The chain employs TRBV3-1 (or the pseudogene TRBV3-2) and TRBJ1-2, with 8 bases aligning to TRBD1. Germline CDR1 reads LGHDT; CDR2 reads YNNKEL (reference sequence). CDR3 length: 14 residues. V dropped 1 base and J dropped 6; count of bases not matched to a gene: 4. This chain's CDR3 is CASSQVAGGHGYTF. The DNA for the CDR3 is TGTGCCAGCAGCCAAGTCGCAGGGGGCCATGGCTACACCTTC.

The rearrangement joins TRBV6-2 or TRBV6-3 to TRBJ2-7; a weak D match, TRBD2 (5 bases). Germline values: CDR1 MNHEY, CDR2 SVGEGT. V was shortened by 2 bases and J by 2 bases, with 16 bases between the two germline ends. There are 16 residues in the CDR3. The CDR3 sequence: CASSYRGLSPAYEQYF. As DNA, the CDR3 is TGTGCCAGCAGTTACCGAGGACTCAGCCCCGCCTACGAGCAGTACTTC.

On this clone itself: Relative to the germline gene, one junction end is altered; a read error may explain this. The chain combines TRBV27 with TRBJ1-6; weak D call: TRBD1 (6 bases). The length of the CDR3 is 13 residues. Germline V lookup: CDR1 MNHEY, CDR2 SMNVEV (reference sequence). The CDR3 loop reads CASSHRVNSPLHF. CDR3 bases: TGTGCCAGCAGCCACAGGGTTAATTCCCCCCTCCACTTT.

The CDR3 bases are TGTGCCAGCAGCAGGACAGGGAGCCTCATGTCACGGGAGTTCTTC. Protein: CASSRTGSLMSREFF. This sequence joins TRBV14 and TRBJ2-1; TRBD1 aligns across 8 bases. This CDR3 comprises 15 residues. Germline CDR1 SGHDN, CDR2 FVKESK. V lost 5 bases and J lost 14; bases outside the gene matches: 17.